This paragraph reports one TCR beta chain. Its antigen remains unidentified. Base qualities are missing; no much larger clone stands one base away. The immunoSEQ Assay, a bias-controlled multiplex PCR, was used to amplify TCRbeta CDR3 regions from genomic DNA. The source study handled its data this way. The number of nucleated cells in each sample was estimated from the amplification of reference gene primers within the assay. To quantify the absolute abundance of each unique TCRbeta CDR3 rearrangement, sequence reads were collapsed and filtered. For each sample, productive Simpson clonality was calculated as the square root of Simpson's diversity index over productive rearrangements. Imported from immuneACCESS, the table was reduced by TCRdb to in-frame sequences with V and J called. These copies leave out some clones; in studies compared against another copy, an unresolved V gene accounts for under half, and the cause of the remainder is not known. The V and J calls and the clone size are those of that table, but D and trimming were determined from the DNA. Across this sample there are some 100,000 clones, with about nine tenths seen only once. The ten largest clones represent 5% to 6.5% of the sample.

This sample is part of a study of blood T cell repertoires in COVID-19 (dated by TCRdb to 2018 to 2021). For the study in its entirety: Samples from collaborators originated in the United States, Italy and Spain and spanned both the acute and convalescent phases of COVID-19. Where HLA class I and class II types were available, the types were taken from metadata supplied by the sample provider, not from assay-based typing. The sample metadata nearly always contained a de-identified subject ID, COVID-19 status, age in years and sex. The material from the prospective study consisted of cDNA or gDNA derived from T cells, B-cell-depleted T cells, or PBMCs. The repertoires were released in a freely available public database meant as a resource for research on the immune response to SARS-CoV-2. Subjects who had been exposed to COVID-19, were actively infected with it, or had recovered from it provided the deeply sampled blood TCRbeta repertoires that made up the dataset. Samples were obtained from the ongoing ImmuneRACE study (first 160 participants) and from 1,000 to 1,500 subjects provided by 6 global collaborators.

Whole blood was collected in K2EDTA tubes by collaborating institutions according to the institutions' own protocols. For TCRbeta analysis, collaborators shipped samples as frozen whole blood, isolated PBMCs, or DNA extracted from either of those sample types. The junction carries 7 bases between V and J, which are trimmed by 4 bases and 2 bases respectively. The CDR3 measures 13 amino acids from cysteine to phenylalanine. Of the read, only the CDR3 DNA is kept; its 39 bases are in frame from base 1. CDR1 and CDR2 were assigned from the germline V gene as MNHEY and SVGAGI. The paper as a whole reports these results and caveats: How much clinical and demographic metadata was included differed by source and by participant, and the metadata was provided uncurated.

The chain employs TRBV6-5 and TRBJ2-3, with the D gene too uncertain to name. The receptor was derived from a man in his fifties or sixties with acute or convalescent COVID-19. The source material was peripheral blood. This receptor has the CDR3 CASSLQLTDTQYF. The nucleotide sequence is TGTGCCAGCAGTTTACAGCTCACAGATACGCAGTATTTT.